This T cell receptor beta chain is drawn from a study of blood T cell repertoires in COVID-19. About the study: Specimens from acute and convalescent COVID-19 originated in the United States, Italy and Spain.

Looked up from germline, CDR1 is LGHDT and CDR2 is YNNKEL (reference sequence). V was pared by 1 base and J by 3 bases, with 2 bases between. The CDR3 extends over 12 amino acids. Sequencing used immunoSEQ multiplex PCR; TCRdb keeps in-frame clones, though not all of them. The sample has tens of thousands of clones, about 91% seen once. The TCR sequence derives from an older woman with active or convalescent COVID-19. Sequenced sample: peripheral blood. This sequence joins TRBV3-1 (or the pseudogene TRBV3-2) and TRBJ2-3, with D unresolved. The CDR3: CASSQVTDTQYF. Written as DNA, the CDR3 is TGTGCCAGCAGCCAAGTAACAGATACGCAGTATTTT.